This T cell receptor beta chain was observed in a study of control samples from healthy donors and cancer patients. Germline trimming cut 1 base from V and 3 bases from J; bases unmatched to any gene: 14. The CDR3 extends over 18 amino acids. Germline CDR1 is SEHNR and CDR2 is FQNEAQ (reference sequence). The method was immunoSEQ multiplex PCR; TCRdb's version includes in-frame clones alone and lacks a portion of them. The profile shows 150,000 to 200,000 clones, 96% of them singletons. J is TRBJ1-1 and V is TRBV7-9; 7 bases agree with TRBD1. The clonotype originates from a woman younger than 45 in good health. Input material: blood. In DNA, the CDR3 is TGTGCCAGCAGCTTAGGGGAATACAGGGGCCGCGGGGACACTGAAGCTTTCTTT. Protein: CASSLGEYRGRGDTEAFF.